Each of the 17 T cell receptor beta chains below was sequenced from the same sample in a study of blood T cells in healthy people across ages. The authors ran a second PCR of roughly 6 to 11 cycles using a sample-barcoded 5' primer and a J-beta primer mix. TCRdb re-analysed the 5' RACE reads in MiXCR, keeping a single row per CDR3 protein. The table records around 690,000 distinct CDR3 sequences, about 54% of them present only once. The material sequenced was blood. The receptors were sampled from a man aged 55 to 70 in good health.

This clonotype was seen a few times. The chain joins TRBV29-1 to TRBJ2-5, with D uncertain. V lost 7 bases to trimming and J lost 5 bases, with 17 bases between them. This CDR3 has 13 residues. The germline V gene encodes CDR1 SQVTM and CDR2 ANQGSEA. The CDR3 DNA reads TGCAGCGCCGTATCTGGGCTGGGGGAGACCCAGTACTTC. Its translation: CSAVSGLGETQYF.

The chain couples TRBV6-6 to TRBJ1-1; TRBD1 matches 8 bases. With V trimmed by 2 bases and J by 1 base, 3 bases remained unmatched. Germline values: CDR1 MNHNY, CDR2 SVGAGI (reference sequence). The CDR3 spans 15 residues. Written as DNA, the CDR3 is TGTGCCAGCAGTTACGAGGGGACAGGGAACACTGAAGCTTTCTTT. Amino acid sequence: CASSYEGTGNTEAFF.

This clonotype was detected many times. CDR3 in DNA: TGTGCCAGCAGTTATGAGGGTTTGGGGACCCAGTACTTC. As protein: CASSYEGLGTQYF. The J gene is TRBJ2-5, the V gene TRBV28; maybe TRBD2 (5 bases). CDR1 is MDHEN, CDR2 SYDVKM, per germline. The germline V and J ends were trimmed by 4 bases and 7 bases, with 13 bases remaining between them. The CDR3 runs to 13 residues.

The V call is TRBV5-1, the J call TRBJ2-5; the match to TRBD2 covers 10 bases. CDR1 is SGHRS, CDR2 YFSETQ, per germline. The CDR3 is 17 residues long. V lost 4 bases and J lost 5; bases outside the gene matches: 14. CDR3 sequence reads: CASSNPHASGGGETQYF. CDR3 nucleotide sequence: TGCGCCAGCAGCAACCCCCATGCTAGCGGGGGTGGGGAGACCCAGTACTTC.

Only a few counts were recorded for this clonotype. This chain connects TRBV20-1 to TRBJ2-4, with unresolved D. Trimming took 3 bases from V and 0 from J, leaving 6 bases between them. This CDR3 has 13 amino acids. Germline CDR1 reads DFQATT; CDR2 reads SNEGSKA (reference sequence). CDR3 in DNA: TGCAGTGCTAGCTGGACAGCCAAAAACATTCAGTACTTC. This encodes CSASWTAKNIQYF.

This chain links TRBV10-3 with TRBJ2-1; D is uncertain. V dropped 3 bases and J dropped 7 bases, with 7 bases sitting between them. From germline, CDR1 is ENHRY and CDR2 SYGVKD. This CDR3 comprises 12 residues. CDR3 in DNA: TGTGCCATCAGTGATCCTGGGAATGAGCAGTTCTTC. As protein: CAISDPGNEQFF.

The CDR3 is CASSPLGRGGEKLFF. The CDR3 DNA reads TGTGCCAGCAGCCCCCTTGGGAGGGGAGGTGAAAAACTGTTTTTT. This chain links TRBV7-9 with TRBJ1-4; a possible D gene is TRBD1 (5 bases). Trimming pared 5 bases from V and 7 bases from J, leaving 17 bases between. This CDR3 has 15 residues. CDR1 and CDR2 from the germline V gene are SEHNR and FQNEAQ (reference sequence).

This rearrangement joins TRBV12-3 or TRBV12-4 to TRBJ2-3, with D possibly matching TRBD2 (6 bases). This CDR3 spans 15 amino acids. V was pared by 3 bases and J by 4 bases, with 14 bases between. Written as DNA, the CDR3 is TGTGCCAGCAGTTTTGTGGCGGGGACGTCAGATACGCAGTATTTT. Amino acids: CASSFVAGTSDTQYF.

This clonotype was seen many times. The chain links TRBV7-9 to TRBJ1-2, with 8 positions matching TRBD1. Germline V gene lookup returns CDR1 SEHNR and CDR2 FQNEAQ (reference sequence). J gave up 8 bases and V 0 bases, and 5 bases lay outside the gene matches. This CDR3 is built from 14 residues. DNA for the CDR3: TGTGCCAGCAGCTTAGCTTCAGGGGGCGTCGGCTACACCTTC. This codes for CASSLASGGVGYTF.

This clonotype came up once. The gene calls are TRBV10-1 and TRBJ1-1; 10 nucleotides match TRBD1. With V trimmed by 5 bases and J by 3 bases, 6 bases remained unmatched. The length of the CDR3 is 15 residues. Germline lookup yields CDR1 WNHNN and CDR2 SYGVQD (reference sequence). CDR3 sequence: CASSPSGQGHTEAFF. The CDR3 region has the DNA TGCGCCAGCAGTCCTTCGGGACAGGGGCACACTGAAGCTTTCTTT.

This rearrangement joins TRBV3-1 to TRBJ2-7; TRBD2 matches at 8 bases. Matching the DNA end better, TRBJ2-5 makes the J call doubtful. The germline V gene has CDR1 LGHDT and CDR2 YNNKEL (reference sequence). The CDR3 spans 14 residues. This CDR3 reads CASTGNGGAETQYF. The DNA for the CDR3 is TGTGCCAGCACGGGGAACGGGGGGGCCGAGACCCAGTACTTC.

The J gene is TRBJ1-6, the V gene TRBV6-5, with 8 bases matching TRBD1. The CDR3 runs 18 residues. V trimming: 4 bases; J trimming: 0 bases; junction bases outside the gene matches: 8. CDR1 is MNHEY and CDR2 is SVGAGI in the germline V gene. CDR3 loop: CASSFGRQGTSYNSPLHF. The CDR3 region has the DNA TGTGCCAGCAGTTTCGGTCGACAGGGGACCTCCTATAATTCACCCCTCCACTTT.

This clonotype was detected only a few times. The junction differs from germline at one of its ends, possibly a read error. The chain is built from TRBV12-3 or TRBV12-4 and TRBJ2-3; the match to TRBD1 covers 10 bases. The CDR3 loop spans 15 amino acids. CDR3 nucleotides: TGTGCCAGCAAATGGACAGGGGGGATGGCAGATGCGCAGTATTTT. Translation: CASKWTGGMADAQYF.

J is TRBJ1-1 and V is TRBV29-1, with D maybe TRBD1 (5 bases). Trimming shortened V by 7 bases and J by 4 bases, and 16 bases separated the two germline ends. The CDR3 extends over 13 amino acids. Germline CDR1 SQVTM, CDR2 ANQGSEA. This CDR3 is CSAGPPGGTEAFF. The DNA of the CDR3 is TGCAGCGCCGGCCCCCCGGGGGGCACTGAAGCTTTCTTT.

The rearrangement links TRBV4-2 to TRBJ1-5; D remains ambiguous. This CDR3 has 17 residues. Germline values: CDR1 LGHNA, CDR2 YNFKEQ. V gave up 0 bases and J gave up 2 bases, with 14 bases separating them. CDR3 nucleotide sequence: TGTGCCAGCAGCCAAGAGGCTGGGTTATTCGGCAATCAGCCCCAGCATTTT. Protein product: CASSQEAGLFGNQPQHF.

The chain has TRBV4-2 and TRBJ2-1; D not certain. The CDR3 extends over 16 amino acids. CDR1 and CDR2 (germline): LGHNA, YNFKEQ. Trimming stripped 1 base from V and 7 bases from J, with 17 bases between. CDR3 region: CASSQGFSKTVNEQFF. The CDR3 bases are TGTGCCAGCAGCCAAGGATTCTCAAAGACTGTAAATGAGCAGTTCTTC.

This clonotype showed up just a few times. V gene TRBV29-1 combines with J gene TRBJ2-7, with D uncertain. The CDR3 is made up of 14 amino acids. CDR1 SQVTM and CDR2 ANQGSEA come from the germline V gene. Trimming shortened V by 6 bases and J by 2 bases, and 17 bases separated the two germline ends. CDR3: CSVEQSGPTYEQYF. The CDR3 nucleotides read TGCAGCGTAGAACAGAGTGGGCCGACCTACGAGCAGTACTTC.